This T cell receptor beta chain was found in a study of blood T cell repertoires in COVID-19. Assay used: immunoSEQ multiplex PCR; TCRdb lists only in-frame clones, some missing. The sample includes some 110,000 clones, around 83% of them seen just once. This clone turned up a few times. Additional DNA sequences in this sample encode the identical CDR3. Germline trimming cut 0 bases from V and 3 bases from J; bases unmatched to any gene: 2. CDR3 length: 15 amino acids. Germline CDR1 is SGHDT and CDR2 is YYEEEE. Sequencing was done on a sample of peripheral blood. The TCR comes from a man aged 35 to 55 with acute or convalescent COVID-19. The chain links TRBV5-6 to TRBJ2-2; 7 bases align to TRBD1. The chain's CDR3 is CASSLVQGDTGELFF. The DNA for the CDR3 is TGTGCCAGCAGCTTGGTTCAGGGGGACACCGGGGAGCTGTTTTTT.